Reported below is one TCR beta chain. The target antigen is unknown. Per sample, no less than 6 micrograms of total RNA were extracted. The data derive from a study of blood T cells in healthy people across ages. Alongside a J-beta primer mix, a sample-barcoded 5' primer served in a second PCR lasting roughly 7 to 11 cycles. Each CDR3 protein is one row after TCRdb ran MiXCR on the 5' RACE reads. The profile covers roughly 800,000 distinct CDR3 sequences, with about three fifths appearing a single time and roughly 20% taken by the ten largest. Study conclusions and caveats: More naive CD4+ cells and higher diversity marked long-lived donors relative to aged donors.

The source of this sequence is a man aged 25 to 45 in good health. The material sequenced was blood.

The CDR3 region is CASSYSTGEYTGELFF. As DNA, the CDR3 is TGTGCCAGCAGTTACTCGACAGGGGAGTACACCGGGGAGCTGTTTTTT. The chain joins TRBV6-5 to TRBJ2-2, with 8 bases aligning to TRBD1. CDR1 and CDR2 (germline): MNHEY, SVGAGI. V lost 0 bases and J lost 3; bases outside the gene matches: 3. The CDR3 covers 16 residues.